The rows below give T cell receptor beta chains drawn from one sample of a study of blood T cell repertoires in COVID-19. Generated by immunoSEQ multiplex PCR, the TCRdb table keeps only in-frame clones and is missing some. The data show about 24,000 clones, approximately 86% seen once. Sequenced input: peripheral blood. The receptors originated from a human donor with acute or convalescent COVID-19. The donor label of this sample is uncertain. CDR3s include the opening cysteine and the closing phenylalanine or tryptophan. Fields, in order: CDR3 protein, CDR3 DNA, J gene, V gene, D gene, clone size. A D gene is named only where the DNA matches it firmly. Expanded clones get a size class; other rows say once, few or many, or leave the size out.

CDR3: CASPGQGAHQPQHF
DNA: TGTGCCAGCCCGGGACAGGGGGCACATCAGCCCCAGCATTTT
J: TRBJ1-5
V: TRBV6-5
D: TRBD1
size: few

CDR3: CASSPSPGNTEAFF
DNA: TGTGCCAGCTCACCATCCCCGGGGAACACTGAAGCTTTCTTT
J: TRBJ1-1
V: TRBV18
D: -
size: -

CDR3: CASSYPGQGLSEQYF
DNA: TGTGCCAGCAGTTACCCCGGACAGGGGTTAAGCGAGCAGTACTTC
J: TRBJ2-7
V: TRBV6-6
D: TRBD1
size: -

CDR3: CATSRDRVSPLHF
DNA: TGCGCCACCTCCCGGGACAGGGTTTCACCCCTCCACTTT
J: TRBJ1-6
V: TRBV5-1
D: TRBD1
size: -

CDR3: CASTRDNQNYGYTF
DNA: TGTGCCAGCACCCGCGACAACCAAAACTATGGCTACACCTTC
J: TRBJ1-2
V: TRBV7-9
D: -
size: few

CDR3: CASISSGVNYGYTF
DNA: TGTGCCAGTATCTCGTCAGGGGTTAACTATGGCTACACCTTC
J: TRBJ1-2
V: TRBV19
D: -
size: -

CDR3: CASSSPGAGELFF
DNA: TGTGCCAGCAGCAGTCCGGGGGCCGGGGAGCTGTTTTTT
J: TRBJ2-2
V: TRBV5-6
D: -
size: -

CDR3: CASSGWGGTEAFF
DNA: TGCGCCAGCAGTGGGTGGGGAGGCACTGAAGCTTTCTTT
J: TRBJ1-1
V: TRBV4-1
D: -
size: few

CDR3: CAIRSLVNQENMVEFYGYTF
DNA: TGTGCCATCAGGAGTTTGGTGAACCAGGAAAATATGGTTGAATTCTATGGCTACACCTTC
J: TRBJ1-2
V: TRBV10-3
D: -
size: -

CDR3: CASGPRANSNQPQHF
DNA: TGTGCCAGCGGCCCCAGGGCGAATAGCAATCAGCCCCAGCATTTT
J: TRBJ1-5
V: TRBV5-8
D: -
size: -

CDR3: CASSPPVGEQETQYF
DNA: TGTGCCAGCTCACCACCGGTCGGGGAACAAGAGACCCAGTACTTC
J: TRBJ2-5
V: TRBV18
D: -
size: -

CDR3: CASSSHGVRRGEQFF
DNA: TGTGCCAGCAGCTCACATGGTGTCAGAAGGGGTGAGCAGTTCTTC
J: TRBJ2-1
V: TRBV28
D: -
size: once

CDR3: CAISESGTGGQPQHF
DNA: TGTGCCATCAGTGAGTCGGGGACAGGGGGTCAGCCCCAGCATTTT
J: TRBJ1-5
V: TRBV10-3
D: TRBD1
size: -

CDR3: CAISELTGWDNEQFF
DNA: TGTGCCATCAGTGAGTTAACGGGTTGGGACAATGAGCAGTTCTTC
J: TRBJ2-1
V: TRBV10-3
D: -
size: -

CDR3: CASSRFSGVGAGELFF
DNA: TGTGCCAGCAGTCGTTTTTCGGGAGTAGGGGCCGGGGAGCTGTTTTTT
J: TRBJ2-2
V: TRBV25-1
D: -
size: -

CDR3: CASSSDRGGTQYF
DNA: TGTGCCAGCAGTTCAGACAGGGGAGGGACCCAGTACTTC
J: TRBJ2-5
V: TRBV27
D: TRBD1
size: -

CDR3: CASSLGDRGRETQYF
DNA: TGTGCCAGCAGCTTAGGTGACAGGGGGCGGGAGACCCAGTACTTC
J: TRBJ2-5
V: TRBV5-4
D: TRBD1
size: -

CDR3: CASSLGDSQGYGYTF
DNA: TGCGCCAGCAGCTTGGGGGACAGCCAGGGGTATGGCTACACCTTC
J: TRBJ1-2
V: TRBV5-1
D: TRBD1
size: -

CDR3: CASSFDRQANYGYTF
DNA: TGTGCCAGCAGTTTCGACAGGCAAGCTAACTATGGCTACACCTTC
J: TRBJ1-2
V: TRBV5-6
D: -
size: -

CDR3: CAISGDRGLSYGYTF
DNA: TGTGCCATCAGTGGAGACAGGGGACTAAGCTATGGCTACACCTTC
J: TRBJ1-2
V: TRBV10-3
D: TRBD1
size: -

CDR3: CASSVGRGGQQETQYF
DNA: TGTGCCAGCAGCGTAGGTCGCGGGGGCCAACAAGAGACCCAGTACTTC
J: TRBJ2-5
V: TRBV9
D: -
size: -

CDR3: CASSRQGQTQYF
DNA: TGTGCCAGCAGTCGACAGGGACAGACCCAGTACTTC
J: TRBJ2-5
V: TRBV7-9
D: TRBD1
size: -

CDR3: CASSQDHRVQPQHF
DNA: TGTGCCAGCAGCCAAGATCACAGGGTACAGCCCCAGCATTTT
J: TRBJ1-5
V: TRBV3-1/TRBV3-2
D: -
size: -

CDR3: CASSLGLAGGLDNEQFF
DNA: TGTGCCAGCAGCTTAGGCCTAGCGGGGGGGCTTGACAATGAGCAGTTCTTC
J: TRBJ2-1
V: TRBV11-3
D: TRBD2
size: -

CDR3: CASSQDAISPPLHF
DNA: TGTGCCAGCAGCCAAGATGCCATTAGTCCACCCCTCCACTTT
J: TRBJ1-6
V: TRBV4-2
D: -
size: few

CDR3: CASSFTGAYGYTF
DNA: TGTGCCAGCAGCTTTACAGGGGCCTATGGCTACACCTTC
J: TRBJ1-2
V: TRBV6-5
D: TRBD1
size: -

CDR3: CASSSPWAPSGARVTQYF
DNA: TGTGCCAGCAGCTCCCCCTGGGCCCCTAGCGGGGCCCGAGTTACGCAGTATTTT
J: TRBJ2-3
V: TRBV7-2
D: TRBD2
size: -